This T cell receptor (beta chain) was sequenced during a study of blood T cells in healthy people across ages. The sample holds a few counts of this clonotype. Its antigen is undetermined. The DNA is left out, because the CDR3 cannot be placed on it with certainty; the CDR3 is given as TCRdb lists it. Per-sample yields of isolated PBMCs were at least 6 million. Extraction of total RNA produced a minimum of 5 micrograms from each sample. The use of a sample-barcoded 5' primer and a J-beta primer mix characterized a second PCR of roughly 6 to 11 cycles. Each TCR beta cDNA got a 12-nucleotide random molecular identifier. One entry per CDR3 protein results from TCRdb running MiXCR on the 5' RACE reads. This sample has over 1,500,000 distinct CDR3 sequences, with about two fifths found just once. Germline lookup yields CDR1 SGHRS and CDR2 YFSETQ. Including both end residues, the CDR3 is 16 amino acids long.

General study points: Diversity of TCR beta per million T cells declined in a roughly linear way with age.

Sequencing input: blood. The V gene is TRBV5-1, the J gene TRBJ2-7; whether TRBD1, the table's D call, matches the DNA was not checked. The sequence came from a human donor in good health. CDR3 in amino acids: CASSFRFGGEFYEQYF.